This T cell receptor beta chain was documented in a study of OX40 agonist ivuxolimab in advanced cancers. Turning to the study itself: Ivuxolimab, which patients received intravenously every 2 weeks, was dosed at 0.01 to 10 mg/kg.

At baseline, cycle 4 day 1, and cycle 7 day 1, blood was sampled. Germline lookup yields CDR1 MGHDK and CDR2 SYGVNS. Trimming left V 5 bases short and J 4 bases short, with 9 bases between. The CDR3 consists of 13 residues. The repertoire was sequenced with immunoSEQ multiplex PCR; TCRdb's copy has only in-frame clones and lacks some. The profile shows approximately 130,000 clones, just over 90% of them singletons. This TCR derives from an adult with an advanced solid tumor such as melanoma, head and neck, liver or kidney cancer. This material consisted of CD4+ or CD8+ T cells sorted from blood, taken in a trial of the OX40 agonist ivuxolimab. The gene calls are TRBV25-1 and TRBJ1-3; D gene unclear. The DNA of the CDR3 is TGTGCCAGCAGTATAACGGACGGAAACACCATATATTTT. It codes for CASSITDGNTIYF. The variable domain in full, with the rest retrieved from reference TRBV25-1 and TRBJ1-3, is EADIYQTPRYLVIGTGKKITLECSQTMGHDKMYWYQQDPGMELHLIHYSYGVNSTEKGDLSSESTVSRIRTEHFPLTLESARPSHTSQYLCASSITDGNTIYFGEGSWLTVV.